This entry features one T cell receptor (beta chain) sequence. The sample belongs to a study of tumor-infiltrating lymphocytes in localized non-small cell lung cancer. Clones were sequenced by immunoSEQ multiplex PCR, and TCRdb holds only the in-frame ones, with some missing. This table holds thousands of clones, 60% to 70% found once. Per the germline V gene, CDR1 is SGHAT and CDR2 is FQNNGV. Trimming cost V 4 bases and J 2 bases, with 8 bases left between them. There are 13 residues in the CDR3. This receptor was identified in a human donor with non-small cell lung cancer. Sequencing used uninvolved lung tissue not adjacent to the tumor. This chain connects TRBV11-2 to TRBJ2-5, with a possible D match to TRBD1 (6 bases). The CDR3 sequence: CASSSGVQETQYF. The CDR3 bases are TGTGCCAGCAGCTCAGGGGTACAAGAGACCCAGTACTTC.